This T cell receptor beta chain was documented in a study of T cells in Graves' hyperthyroidism and ophthalmopathy. This clonotype was picked up a small number of times. What was amplified from RNA transcripts were TCR beta CDR3 regions. Using the HTBI primer set, a first-round RT-PCR was run on the TCR CDR3. TCRdb itself ran the multiplex PCR reads through MiXCR, one entry per CDR3 protein. The sample lists 400,000 to 450,000 distinct CDR3 sequences, roughly 14% occurring once. This clonotype was obtained from a man aged 18 to 30 with Graves' ophthalmopathy. The sample consisted of blood.

This CDR3 is CASSGAGGLIGQYF. The CDR3 region has the DNA TGTGCCAGCAGCGGTGCAGGCGGACTTATTGGTCAGTACTTC. The chain carries TRBV7-3 and TRBJ2-4, with D perhaps matching TRBD2 (5 bases). V shed 5 bases and J shed 12 bases, with 20 bases lying between them. The CDR3 length is 14 residues. CDR1 and CDR2 (germline): SGHTA, FQGTGA.